The next 5 T cell receptor beta chains were all read from a single sample in a study of Graves' ophthalmopathy and Graves' hyperthyroidism listed by TCRdb under 2018. This sample was sequenced with an Illumina HiSeq 2000. For repertoire sequencing, the TCR beta CDR3 regions were amplified from RNA transcripts. The first round of RT-PCR was done with HTBI primers and the Qiagen OneStep RT-PCR kit, and was followed by a second round of multiplex PCR, then size selection and purification. TCRdb ran its own pipeline on the public reads, namely fastp trimming at Q25 and MiXCR clone calling, and kept in-frame beta chains. When rows share a CDR3 protein, they turn into one entry using the most common DNA and genes. The sample records about 700,000 distinct CDR3 sequences, roughly two fifths of which are singletons. Clones ranked in the top ten supply around 40% of the sample. Sample: peripheral blood. Every receptor here comes from an adult man with Graves' ophthalmopathy.

The genes are TRBV5-4 and TRBJ2-2; no reliable D call. V lost 1 base, J lost 6 bases, and 7 bases lay in between. The CDR3 covers 13 residues. Germline CDR1 and CDR2: SGHNT and YYREEE (reference sequence). In nucleotides, the CDR3 is TGTGCCAGCAGCTTGAGCTTGGCCGGGGAGCTGTTTTTT. Its protein product is CASSLSLAGELFF.

A remark on this clonotype: It may be a read error: a sequence one base away is much more abundant. This chain's CDR3 is CSARELRNSPLHF. The CDR3 DNA follows: TGCAGTGCTAGAGAACTTCGGAATTCACCCCTCCACTTT. This chain uses TRBV20-1 with TRBJ1-6; D uncertain. Germline CDR1 is DFQATT and CDR2 is SNEGSKA (reference sequence). This CDR3 is built from 13 residues. V lost 0 bases to trimming and J lost 7 bases, with 7 bases between them.

This clonotype was detected ten times or more. The chain is built from TRBV2 and TRBJ1-2, with D tentatively TRBD1 (6 bases). Trimming removed 4 bases at V and 0 bases at J, with 9 bases between. The CDR3 covers 14 residues. The germline CDR1 and CDR2 sequences are SNHLY and FYNNEI. The CDR3 here is CASSGTVTNYGYTF. As DNA, the CDR3 is TGTGCCAGCAGTGGGACAGTGACTAACTATGGCTACACCTTC.

A single count supports this clonotype. The V gene is TRBV7-9, the J gene TRBJ2-5, with TRBD2 matching over 11 bases. The CDR3 is 15 residues long. V gave up 6 bases and J gave up 2 bases; unmatched junction bases: 5. Germline CDR1 and CDR2: SEHNR and FQNEAQ (reference sequence). DNA for the CDR3: TGTGCCAGCAGTTTACTAGCGGGGGTACAAGAGACCCAGTACTTC. This codes for CASSLLAGVQETQYF.

This clonotype came up a few times. J is TRBJ2-7 and V is TRBV20-1; D may be TRBD1 or TRBD2 (5 bases each). This CDR3 is built from 13 residues. Trimming cost V 6 bases and J 7 bases, with 19 bases left between them. Germline V lookup: CDR1 DFQATT, CDR2 SNEGSKA (reference sequence). The CDR3 is CSAVHTGLGEQYF. CDR3 coding DNA: TGCAGTGCGGTACATACGGGGCTCGGGGAGCAGTACTTC.